A single sample is the source of the 27 T cell receptor beta chains below, sequenced in a study of PD-1 blockade in classical Hodgkin lymphoma. Every patient was affected by relapse after autologous stem cell transplantation, while exposure to brentuximab vedotin was not uniform. The data were produced by immunoSEQ multiplex PCR, yet TCRdb's version contains in-frame clones alone and is incomplete. The sample contains about 150,000 clones, about 78% of which appear only once. The material was peripheral blood mononuclear cells (PBMCs), obtained before the second cycle of nivolumab. These TCRs come from a human donor with classical Hodgkin lymphoma.

The V gene is TRBV6-5, the J gene TRBJ1-2; no clear D. CDR3 length equals 13 residues. With 3 bases removed from V and 6 bases from J, the gap between germline ends came to 11 bases. Germline-derived CDR1 and CDR2 are MNHEY and SVGAGI. CDR3 residues: CASSYGQVNGYTF. In DNA, the CDR3 is TGTGCCAGCAGTTATGGCCAGGTGAATGGCTACACCTTC.

This chain joins TRBV27 and TRBJ2-7; D gene uncertain. Trimming shortened V by 3 bases and J by 3 bases, and 9 bases separated the two germline ends. The CDR3 is 13 residues long. The germline V gene has CDR1 MNHEY and CDR2 SMNVEV (reference sequence). CDR3 in amino acids: CASSLNGGYEQYF. The CDR3 bases are TGTGCCAGCAGTTTGAACGGTGGCTACGAGCAGTACTTC.

The chain carries TRBV10-1 and TRBJ1-6; no reliable D call. Trimming pared 8 bases from V and 7 bases from J, leaving 6 bases between. CDR3 length equals 11 residues. Germline V gives CDR1 WNHNN, CDR2 SYGVQD (reference sequence). The CDR3 spells CASCRNSPLHF. CDR3 nucleotide sequence: TGCGCCAGCTGCAGAAATTCACCCCTCCACTTT.

The rearrangement uses TRBV5-4 and TRBJ2-5, with TRBD1 matching 7 bases. The CDR3 is 15 residues long. Germline V gives CDR1 SGHNT, CDR2 YYREEE (reference sequence). Trimming removed 2 bases from V and 4 bases from J; junction bases left unmatched: 8. The CDR3 region is CASSFSQGVRETQYF. The CDR3 DNA reads as TGTGCCAGCAGCTTTAGCCAGGGGGTACGAGAGACCCAGTACTTC.

This chain connects TRBV9 to TRBJ2-5, with 7 nucleotides matching TRBD1. The J call may be in error: the DNA end matches TRBJ2-7 better. Per germline, CDR1 SGDLS and CDR2 YYNGEE. The CDR3 totals 14 residues. CDR3 DNA: TGTGCCAGCAGCGCACAGGGGCCCTCCTACGAGCAGTACTTC. It codes for CASSAQGPSYEQYF.

The gene calls are TRBV7-9 and TRBJ2-3; no firm D call. Trimming took off 3 bases at V and 2 bases at J, with 9 bases between the two ends. Germline CDR1 and CDR2: SEHNR and FQNEAQ (reference sequence). The CDR3 loop spans 14 amino acids. The DNA for the CDR3 is TGTGCCAGCAGCTTGGATTTGATCACAGATACGCAGTATTTT. This codes for CASSLDLITDTQYF.

The gene calls are TRBV30 and TRBJ2-3; D not resolved. CDR1 and CDR2 from the germline V gene are GTSNPN and SVGIG (reference sequence). V lost 2 bases and J lost 5, with 17 bases in between. CDR3 length: 15 amino acids. The CDR3 nucleotides are TGTGCCTGGAGTCACCCCAAAAGACCGAGAGATACGCAGTATTTT. It encodes CAWSHPKRPRDTQYF.

This clone was detected a few times. V gene TRBV7-9 combines with J gene TRBJ1-2; no reliable D call. Trimming removed 5 bases from V and 6 bases from J, with 13 bases in between. Per the germline V gene, CDR1 is SEHNR and CDR2 is FQNEAQ (reference sequence). The CDR3 is 13 amino acids. The CDR3 reads CASSPAIGDGYTF. CDR3 DNA: TGTGCCAGCAGCCCCGCGATCGGGGATGGCTACACCTTC. The entire variable domain, with the rest obtained from reference TRBV7-9 and TRBJ1-2, is as follows: DTGVSQNPRHKITKRGQNVTFRCDPISEHNRLYWYRQTLGQGPEFLTYFQNEAQLEKSRLLSDRFSAERPKGSFSTLEIQRTEQGDSAMYLCASSPAIGDGYTFGSGTRLTVV.

V is TRBV15 and J is TRBJ1-5; D remains unclear. This CDR3 region has 15 residues. V lost 4 bases and J lost 2, with 12 bases in between. Per the germline V gene, CDR1 is LNHNV and CDR2 is YYDKDF (reference sequence). The CDR3 loop reads CATSNHIGGNQPQHF. Written as DNA, the CDR3 is TGTGCCACCAGCAATCACATCGGGGGCAATCAGCCCCAGCATTTT.

This chain links TRBV5-4 with TRBJ2-3; D unresolved. From germline, CDR1 is SGHNT and CDR2 YYREEE (reference sequence). Trimming left V 0 bases short and J 0 bases short, with 5 bases between. The CDR3 totals 14 residues. The CDR3 reads CASSLVGSTDTQYF. The CDR3 DNA reads TGTGCCAGCAGCTTGGTGGGGAGCACAGATACGCAGTATTTT. Full variable domain (rest looked up from reference TRBV5-4 and TRBJ2-3): ETGVTQSPTHLIKTRGQQVTLRCSSQSGHNTVSWYQQALGQGPQFIFQYYREEENGRGNFPPRFSGLQFPNYSSELNVNALELDDSALYLCASSLVGSTDTQYFGPGTRLTVL.

The chain has TRBV5-4 and TRBJ2-5, with 9 bases fitting TRBD1. After removal of 0 bases from V and 3 bases from J, the junction contained 6 bases not matched to a gene. This CDR3 region has 16 residues. Per germline, CDR1 SGHNT and CDR2 YYREEE (reference sequence). The CDR3 bases are TGTGCCAGCAGCTTGGACAGGGGGCGAGGGGAAGAGACCCAGTACTTC. It translates to CASSLDRGRGEETQYF.

The chain has TRBV25-1 and TRBJ2-7, with D perhaps assigned TRBD1 or TRBD2 (6 bases each). The CDR3 is 15 residues long. Looked up from germline, CDR1 is MGHDK and CDR2 is SYGVNS. Trimming cost V 2 bases and J 2 bases, with 13 bases left between them. The CDR3 loop reads CASSEPGGGTYEQYF. CDR3 bases: TGTGCCAGCAGTGAACCCGGGGGCGGAACCTACGAGCAGTACTTC.

V usage is TRBV14 and J usage is TRBJ2-1; D possibly matches TRBD1 or TRBD2 (5 bases each). The CDR3 totals 14 residues. The germline V and J ends were trimmed by 6 bases and 6 bases, with 15 bases remaining between them. Looked up from germline, CDR1 is SGHDN and CDR2 is FVKESK. The CDR3 region has the DNA TGTGCCAGCAGTCCTCCTACTGGGACCAATGAGCAGTTCTTC. Its protein is CASSPPTGTNEQFF.

This clone showed up many times. The chain employs TRBV19 and TRBJ1-5; D unresolved. The CDR3 is made up of 13 amino acids. CDR1 and CDR2 from the germline V gene are LNHDA and SQIVND (reference sequence). Trimming took 1 base from V and 5 from J, leaving 6 bases between them. CDR3 in amino acids: CASSIVWDQPQHF. For the CDR3, the DNA is TGTGCCAGTAGTATAGTTTGGGATCAGCCCCAGCATTTT.

This clone has just a few counts. The gene calls are TRBV15 and TRBJ1-2; D is uncertain. The CDR3 contains 12 residues. Trimming pared 0 bases from V and 8 bases from J, leaving 7 bases between. The germline gives CDR1 LNHNV, CDR2 YYDKDF (reference sequence). CDR3 sequence: CATSRDLGGYTF. DNA for the CDR3: TGTGCCACCAGCAGAGATTTGGGGGGCTACACCTTC.

The J gene is TRBJ2-7, the V gene TRBV5-1, with unresolved D. CDR1 SGHRS and CDR2 YFSETQ come from the germline V gene. The CDR3 loop spans 14 amino acids. V was cut by 0 bases and J by 1 base, with 8 bases left in between. CDR3 DNA: TGCGCCAGCAGCTTGGGGGCCACATCCTACGAGCAGTACTTC. Protein: CASSLGATSYEQYF.

This clone was seen repeatedly, ten times or more. V usage is TRBV10-1 and J usage is TRBJ1-1; 7 nucleotides match TRBD1. Germline trimming cut 6 bases from V and 4 bases from J; bases unmatched to any gene: 5. Per germline, CDR1 WNHNN and CDR2 SYGVQD (reference sequence). This CDR3 contains 13 residues. CDR3: CASRTGVVTEAFF. In DNA, the CDR3 is TGCGCCAGCAGAACAGGGGTGGTCACTGAAGCTTTCTTT.

The chain joins TRBV2 to TRBJ1-2; possibly TRBD1 for D (5 bases). The CDR3 contains 14 residues. The germline gives CDR1 SNHLY, CDR2 FYNNEI. V was trimmed by 2 bases and J by 8 bases, leaving 15 bases between them. The CDR3 sequence: CASSELGLQGGYTF. The CDR3 DNA is TGTGCCAGCAGTGAATTGGGGCTACAAGGAGGCTACACCTTC.

This chain links TRBV9 with TRBJ2-2; a possible D gene is TRBD2 (7 bases). V gave up 0 bases and J gave up 2 bases, with 11 bases separating them. Germline V lookup: CDR1 SGDLS, CDR2 YYNGEE. The CDR3 spans 16 residues. The CDR3 region is CASSVGGGANTGELFF. CDR3 DNA: TGTGCCAGCAGCGTAGGTGGGGGGGCCAACACCGGGGAGCTGTTTTTT.

The rearrangement joins TRBV7-2 to TRBJ2-3; D not certain. The CDR3 sequence is 15 residues long. Germline assignment: CDR1 SGHTA and CDR2 FQGNSA. Trimming took off 1 base at V and 0 bases at J, with 8 bases between the two ends. In DNA form, the CDR3 reads TGTGCCAGCAGCTTAGTTCAGGCCAGCACAGATACGCAGTATTTT. It encodes CASSLVQASTDTQYF.

The chain joins TRBV6-5 to TRBJ1-1; D call uncertain. Germline CDR1 reads MNHEY; CDR2 reads SVGAGI. The CDR3 extends over 14 amino acids. The V end was cut by 4 bases, the J end by 1 base, with 10 bases between. DNA of the CDR3: TGTGCCAGCAGTTCTATCGCAGCGAACACTGAAGCTTTCTTT. The encoded protein is CASSSIAANTEAFF.

This clone has only a few counts. Other nucleotide sequences in the sample specify the same CDR3. The chain has TRBV5-6 and TRBJ2-5; D is ambiguous. The CDR3 is made up of 11 amino acids. CDR1 SGHDT and CDR2 YYEEEE come from the germline V gene. The germline V and J ends were trimmed by 2 bases and 4 bases, with 3 bases remaining between them. The CDR3 sequence: CASSLVETQYF. The DNA for the CDR3 is TGTGCCAGCAGCTTAGTAGAGACCCAGTACTTC.

The chain is built from TRBV5-4 and TRBJ2-1, with 11 bases identical to TRBD2. The junction had 6 bases not matched to a gene; V was cut back by 4 bases and J by 3 bases. This CDR3 contains 16 residues. CDR1 and CDR2 (germline): SGHNT, YYREEE (reference sequence). The CDR3: CASSPLTSGSYNEQFF. For the CDR3, the DNA is TGTGCCAGCAGCCCCCTAACTAGCGGGAGCTACAATGAGCAGTTCTTC.

J is TRBJ2-3 and V is TRBV5-1, with TRBD2 matching 12 bases. Germline assignment: CDR1 SGHRS and CDR2 YFSETQ. CDR3 length equals 16 residues. V trimming: 5 bases; J trimming: 2 bases; junction bases outside the gene matches: 6. CDR3 sequence: CASRSLAGGPTDTQYF. CDR3 in DNA: TGCGCCAGCAGATCCCTAGCGGGAGGGCCCACAGATACGCAGTATTTT.

The genes are TRBV10-3 and TRBJ1-2; D call uncertain. CDR1 and CDR2 (germline): ENHRY, SYGVKD. CDR3 size: 13 residues. V was shortened by 5 bases and J by 5 bases, with 12 bases between the two germline ends. CDR3 sequence reads: CAISPSVWYGYTF. The CDR3 DNA is TGTGCCATCAGTCCGTCCGTTTGGTATGGCTACACCTTC.

The chain combines TRBV10-3 with TRBJ1-3; D is uncertain. Trimming took off 0 bases at V and 0 bases at J, with 3 bases between the two ends. The length of the CDR3 is 14 residues. In germline, CDR1 is ENHRY, CDR2 SYGVKD. CDR3 nucleotide sequence: TGTGCCATCAGTGAGTCGTCCTCTGGAAACACCATATATTTT. Residues: CAISESSSGNTIYF.

This chain links TRBV7-2 with TRBJ2-2, with D tentatively TRBD2 (5 bases). V gave up 4 bases and J gave up 1 base, with 19 bases separating them. In germline, CDR1 is SGHTA, CDR2 FQGNSA. The CDR3 is made up of 18 amino acids. The CDR3 spells CASSSRVREGGNTGELFF. The CDR3 DNA reads as TGTGCCAGCAGCTCCCGAGTCCGGGAAGGTGGGAACACCGGGGAGCTGTTTTTT.